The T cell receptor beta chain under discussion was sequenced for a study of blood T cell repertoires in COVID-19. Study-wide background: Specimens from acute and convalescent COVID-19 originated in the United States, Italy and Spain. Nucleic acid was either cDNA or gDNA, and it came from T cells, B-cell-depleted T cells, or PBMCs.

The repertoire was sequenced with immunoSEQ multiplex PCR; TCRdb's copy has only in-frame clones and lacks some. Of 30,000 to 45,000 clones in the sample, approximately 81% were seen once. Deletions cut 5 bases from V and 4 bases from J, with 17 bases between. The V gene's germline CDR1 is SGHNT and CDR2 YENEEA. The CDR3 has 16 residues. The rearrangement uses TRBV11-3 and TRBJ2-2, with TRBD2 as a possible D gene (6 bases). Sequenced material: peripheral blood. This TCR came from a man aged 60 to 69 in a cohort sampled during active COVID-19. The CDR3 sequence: CASSQTGTRRTGELFF. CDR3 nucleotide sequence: TGTGCCAGCAGCCAAACCGGGACTCGTCGCACCGGGGAGCTGTTTTTT. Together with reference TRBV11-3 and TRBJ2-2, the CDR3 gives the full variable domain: EAGVVQSPRYKIIEKKQPVAFWCNPISGHNTLYWYLQNLGQGPELLIRYENEEAVDDSQLPKDRFSAERLKGVDSTLKIQPAELGDSAVYLCASSQTGTRRTGELFFGEGSRLTVL.